Below are 12 T cell receptor beta chains sequenced from a single sample in a study of blood T cell repertoires in COVID-19. Data came from immunoSEQ multiplex PCR; TCRdb stores just in-frame clones and leaves some out. The table shows about 140,000 clones, with 84% occurring only once. The specimen sequenced was PBMCs or T cells enriched from blood (not recorded which). All receptors derive from a woman aged 45-59 years with acute COVID-19.

The CDR3 region has the DNA TGCGCCAGCAGCCCAGGGACTAGCGGGGCAATCGGGCAGTACTTC. It translates to CASSPGTSGAIGQYF. The chain uses TRBV5-1 and TRBJ2-7; 13 positions agree with TRBD2. The CDR3 consists of 15 residues. Germline V gives CDR1 SGHRS, CDR2 YFSETQ. After removal of 4 bases from V and 9 bases from J, the junction contained 10 bases not matched to a gene. Using reference TRBV5-1 and TRBJ2-7 for the parts outside the CDR3, the full variable domain is KAGVTQTPRYLIKTRGQQVTLSCSPISGHRSVSWYQQTPGQGLQFLFEYFSETQRNKGNFPGRFSGRQFSNSRSEMNVSTLELGDSALYLCASSPGTSGAIGQYFGPGTRLTVT.

The CDR3 loop is CASSEQAGTEAFF. DNA of the CDR3: TGTGCCAGCAGTGAACAGGCTGGGACTGAAGCTTTCTTT. The rearrangement joins TRBV2 to TRBJ1-1; no definite D call. Trimming pared 2 bases from V and 5 bases from J, leaving 9 bases between. The CDR3 has 13 amino acids. CDR1 is SNHLY and CDR2 is FYNNEI in the germline V gene.

This clone was seen a single time. V and J are TRBV10-3 and TRBJ2-5; 7 bases map to TRBD2. Looked up from germline, CDR1 is ENHRY and CDR2 is SYGVKD. V shed 8 bases and J 1 base; nucleotides not matched to a gene: 4. The CDR3 extends over 13 amino acids. CDR3 in DNA: TGTGCCATCGCTAGCGGCTTCCAAGAGACCCAGTACTTC. It yields the protein CAIASGFQETQYF.

The CDR3 here is CASSSALTGLYEQYF. The CDR3 nucleotides are TGTGCCAGCAGTTCGGCGTTGACAGGGTTGTACGAGCAGTACTTC. The chain links TRBV6-2 or TRBV6-3 to TRBJ2-7, with 7 bases aligning to TRBD1. This CDR3 contains 15 residues. CDR1 and CDR2 from the germline V gene are MNHEY and SVGEGT. After removal of 4 bases from V and 4 bases from J, the junction contained 10 bases not matched to a gene.

As concerns this clone: Germline and junction disagree at one end, which may indicate a read error. This chain connects TRBV24-1 to TRBJ1-2; 8 nucleotides agree with TRBD1. CDR1 is KGHDR and CDR2 is SFDVKD in the germline V gene. The CDR3 runs 14 residues. The CDR3 loop is CPRLRTGRDYGYTF. Here the CDR3 DNA reads TGCCCCCGGCTAAGGACAGGGCGAGACTATGGCTACACCTTC.

V is TRBV9 and J is TRBJ1-6, with TRBD1 matching 8 bases. Per germline, CDR1 SGDLS and CDR2 YYNGEE. V shed 3 bases, J shed 6 bases, and the junction held 8 bases outside the gene matches. This CDR3 is built from 16 residues. Here the CDR3 DNA reads TGTGCCAGCAGCGCAGACAGGGGCAGTTTTAATTCACCCCTCCACTTT. This sequence encodes CASSADRGSFNSPLHF.

The chain joins TRBV30 to TRBJ1-4; the D is unclear. The CDR3 has 15 residues. V gave up 1 base and J gave up 7 bases, with 16 bases separating them. Germline CDR1 and CDR2: GTSNPN and SVGIG (reference sequence). CDR3 amino acids: CAWSGAVLDIEKLFF. The CDR3 bases are TGTGCCTGGAGTGGAGCGGTGTTGGATATTGAAAAACTGTTTTTT.

This chain uses TRBV11-2 with TRBJ1-2, with D hard to call. This CDR3 has 12 amino acids. The germline CDR1 and CDR2 sequences are SGHAT and FQNNGV. Trimming pared 5 bases from V and 8 bases from J, leaving 12 bases between. CDR3 protein: CASSRDVEGYTF. The CDR3 DNA follows: TGTGCCAGCAGCCGGGATGTGGAGGGCTACACCTTC.

The chain combines TRBV5-8 with TRBJ2-7, with 9 positions matching TRBD2. Germline V gene data show CDR1 as SGHTS and CDR2 as YDEGEE. With 2 bases clipped from V and 1 base from J, the junction kept 4 bases outside the gene matches. The CDR3 is 15 residues long. The CDR3 DNA sequence: TGTGCCAGCAGCTTTCCCAGCGGGAGGTCCTACGAGCAGTACTTC. Protein product: CASSFPSGRSYEQYF.

The CDR3 DNA reads as TGCGCCAGCAGCTTGGCCGGACAGAACACTGAAGCTTTCTTT. The encoded protein is CASSLAGQNTEAFF. The chain recombines TRBV5-1 with TRBJ1-1; weak D call: TRBD1 (5 bases). The germline V and J ends were trimmed by 0 bases and 1 base, with 7 bases remaining between them. CDR3 length equals 14 residues. Germline loops: CDR1 SGHRS, CDR2 YFSETQ.

The chain has TRBV5-4 and TRBJ2-3; 7 bases agree with TRBD2. The CDR3 covers 17 residues. V gave up 4 bases and J gave up 1 base; unmatched junction bases: 12. Germline lookup yields CDR1 SGHNT and CDR2 YYREEE (reference sequence). The CDR3 sequence: CASSTRRGGSGTDTQYF. CDR3 coding DNA: TGTGCCAGCAGCACCCGGAGGGGCGGGAGCGGCACAGATACGCAGTATTTT.

This rearrangement joins TRBV6-1 to TRBJ2-4, with 13 bases fitting TRBD2. With 4 bases clipped from V and 7 bases from J, the junction kept 7 bases outside the gene matches. This CDR3 has 16 residues. Germline CDR1 and CDR2: MNHNS and SASEGT. CDR3 protein: CASSAPGLAGTNIQYF. The CDR3 DNA is TGTGCCAGCAGTGCCCCGGGACTAGCGGGAACTAACATTCAGTACTTC.